This T cell receptor beta chain was sequenced for a study of blood T cell repertoires in COVID-19. Across the whole study: Sites in the United States, Italy and Spain provided acute and convalescent COVID-19 samples. Nucleic acid was either cDNA or gDNA, and it came from T cells, B-cell-depleted T cells, or PBMCs.

Per the original methods: Amplification with reference gene primers provided the estimates of nucleated cell counts. Repertoires were generated with immunoSEQ multiplex PCR, while TCRdb's copy carries only in-frame clones and drops some. That table is the source of V, J and clone size, and D and trimming were worked out from the DNA. The data show 95,000 to 150,000 clones, roughly 75% seen once. A single count supports this clone. The clonotype originates from a man aged 60 to 75 with active or convalescent COVID-19. Sequencing was performed on peripheral blood.

In nucleotides, the CDR3 is TGCAGCGTTGAGGGACAGGTTAACACCGGGGAGCTGTTTTTT. Protein sequence: CSVEGQVNTGELFF. The genes are TRBV29-1 and TRBJ2-2; TRBD1 matches at 8 bases. V was pared by 3 bases and J by 2 bases, with 2 bases of the junction left unmatched. CDR3 size: 14 residues. Germline V gives CDR1 SQVTM, CDR2 ANQGSEA.